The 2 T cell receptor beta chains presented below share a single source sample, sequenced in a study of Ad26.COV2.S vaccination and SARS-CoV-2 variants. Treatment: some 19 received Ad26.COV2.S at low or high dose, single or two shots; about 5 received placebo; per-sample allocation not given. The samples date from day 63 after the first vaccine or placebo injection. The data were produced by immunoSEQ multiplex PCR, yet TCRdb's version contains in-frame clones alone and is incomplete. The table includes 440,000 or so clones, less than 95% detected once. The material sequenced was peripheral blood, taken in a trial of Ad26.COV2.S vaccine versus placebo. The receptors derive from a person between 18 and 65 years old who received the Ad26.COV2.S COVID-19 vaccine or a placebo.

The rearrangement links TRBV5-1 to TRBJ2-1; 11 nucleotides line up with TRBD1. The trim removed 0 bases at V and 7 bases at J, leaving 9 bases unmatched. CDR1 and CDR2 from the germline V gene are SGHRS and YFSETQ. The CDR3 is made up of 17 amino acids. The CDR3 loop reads CASSLGPGQGARNEQFF. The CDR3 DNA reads TGCGCCAGCAGCTTGGGCCCTGGACAGGGGGCGCGGAATGAGCAGTTCTTC.

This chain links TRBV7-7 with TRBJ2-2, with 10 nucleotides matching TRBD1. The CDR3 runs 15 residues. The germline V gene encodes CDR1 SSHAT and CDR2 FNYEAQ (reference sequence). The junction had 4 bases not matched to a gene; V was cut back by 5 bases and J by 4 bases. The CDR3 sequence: CASSLGQGGTGELFF. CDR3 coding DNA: TGTGCCAGCAGCCTCGGACAGGGGGGCACCGGGGAGCTGTTTTTT.